The source of this TCR beta chain is a study of immune cell composition in non-small cell lung cancer. Repertoires were generated with immunoSEQ multiplex PCR, while TCRdb's copy carries only in-frame clones and drops some. The sample includes about 2,500 clones, roughly 84% of them seen just once. The CDR3 runs to 14 residues. Germline V lookup: CDR1 SQVTM, CDR2 ANQGSEA. J was trimmed by 10 bases and V by 3 bases; bases with no gene match: 13. Sequencing was carried out using lung tumor tissue. The receptor was isolated from a human donor with non-small cell lung cancer. This chain uses TRBV29-1 with TRBJ2-3; TRBD2 matches at 7 bases. The CDR3 is CSVEGGVAPYAQYF. CDR3 sequence (DNA): TGCAGCGTTGAGGGAGGGGTAGCCCCGTACGCGCAGTATTTT.